This T cell receptor (beta chain) was sequenced during a study of CD8 T cells in Susac syndrome. Study findings and constraints: The relatively small number of individuals in the TCR sequencing and HLA analysis was acknowledged by the study.

After extraction with the RNeasy kit, about 0.45 to 1 ug of the RNA was reverse transcribed using random hexamers. Amplification of TCR beta CDR3 by immunoSEQ multiplex PCR spanned 54 Vbeta and 13 Jbeta. One entry per CDR3 protein, called by TCRdb with MiXCR from the immunoSEQ multiplex PCR reads. The repertoire consists of about 250,000 distinct CDR3 sequences, with just over 90% occurring once and the leading ten covering about 0.071%. V lost 6 bases and J lost 7, with 16 bases in between. Germline CDR1 SGDLS, CDR2 YYNGEE. CDR3 length: 13 amino acids. CD8+ and CD4+ blood T cells underwent TCR beta sequencing. In regard to this clonotype: Its matching antigen is unknown.

This clonotype was obtained from a human donor with multiple sclerosis. V gene TRBV9 combines with J gene TRBJ1-1; D is undetermined. The specimen sequenced was CD4+ T cells from PBMCs. CDR3 nucleotides: TGTGCCAGCACACCATTTCAGGAGGGTGAAGCTTTCTTT. Its protein product is CASTPFQEGEAFF.